This record covers a single T cell receptor beta chain. The antigen remains undetermined. The length of the CDR3 is 16 residues. J gave up 2 bases and V 5 bases, and 8 bases lay outside the gene matches. This sample was taken from a study of T-cell reconstitution after alpha-beta-depleted transplantation in children. Study results and caveats: Surviving recipient T cells and thymic progenitors accounted for the high day-60 TCRbeta diversity observed in some patients.

Researchers prepared the TCRbeta library using unique molecular identifiers, the study reports. From the PCR reads, TCRdb called clonotypes with MiXCR, one entry per CDR3 protein. The sample lists about 420,000 distinct CDR3 sequences, 15% to 20% occurring once. This chain joins TRBV12-3 or TRBV12-4 and TRBJ2-3; 9 nucleotides line up with TRBD2. The receptor was derived from a boy under three years old who had a stem cell transplant for Wiskott-Aldrich syndrome, so the T cells may come from the graft donor. Here the sequenced sample was PBMCs, mostly from graft donor cells, taken 360 days after TCRalphabeta/CD19-depleted stem cell transplant. CDR3 DNA sequence: TGTGCCAGCAGTCGCTTACTAGCGGGTATCACAGATACGCAGTATTTT. Protein sequence: CASSRLLAGITDTQYF.